This TCR beta chain was profiled in a study of human T cells and chemical hapten exposure. Study-wide results and caveats: Higher patch test scores went with higher counts of PT1 expanded TCRs.

Individual cDNA molecules each carried unique molecular identifiers attached by the library. TCRdb called the RACE reads again in MiXCR, with one record for every CDR3 protein. The table includes approximately 79,000 distinct CDR3 sequences, over 6.5% detected once. Time point here: pre-sensitization, week 0. Indicated treatment: therapeutic diphenylcyclopropenone sensitization with weekly scalp DPC. The donor pool consisted of alopecia patients aged 18 to 70 years, considered suitable for DPC. In its sample, this clonotype was seen a few times. Its antigen is undetermined. This sequence originates from a man between 35 and 55 years old with alopecia areata. Some clones in this sample may be carry-over from other donors' samples. Sequenced here: whole blood, sampled in connection with sensitization to the hapten diphenylcyclopropenone (DPC).

Here the CDR3 DNA reads TGTGCCAGCAGTCTGCGACAGGGGGCCACTGAAGCTTTCTTT. Its protein is CASSLRQGATEAFF. The gene calls are TRBV12-3 or TRBV12-4 and TRBJ1-1; 10 positions match TRBD1. The J segment lost 4 bases and the V segment lost 5 bases, leaving 4 bases of the junction unmatched. This CDR3 is built from 14 residues.